The 8 T cell receptor beta chains in this list originate from one sample, sequenced in a study of early T cells in non-severe SARS-CoV-2 infection. A single record per CDR3 protein comes from TCRdb applying MiXCR to the 5' RACE reads. Of about 46,000 distinct CDR3 sequences listed, about 9.3% are singletons. Sample: whole blood. The receptor source for this set is an adult who was a healthcare worker with PCR-confirmed SARS-CoV-2 infection or an uninfected control (not recorded which).

This clonotype was seen a handful of times. The CDR3 does not close with the conserved phenylalanine or tryptophan, likely indicating a read error. The DNA is omitted, as the CDR3 cannot be located on it reliably, and the CDR3 follows TCRdb's listing. The gene calls are TRBV28 and TRBJ2-5; the table gives TRBD1 as D, unverified against the DNA. Germline CDR1 MDHEN, CDR2 SYDVKM. The CDR3 adds up to 9 amino acids, both ends counted. CDR3 residues: CASSTGPPL.

This clonotype was counted between two and nine times. The V and J genes are TRBV28 and TRBJ2-7; TRBD2 aligns across 7 bases. The CDR3 length is 15 residues. Germline assignment: CDR1 MDHEN and CDR2 SYDVKM. V gave up 5 bases and J gave up 0 bases; unmatched junction bases: 7. The CDR3 spells CASSGPGGLSYEQYF. In DNA, the CDR3 is TGTGCCAGCAGTGGTCCGGGGGGACTCTCCTACGAGCAGTACTTC.

The genes are TRBV6-5 and TRBJ2-1; 12 positions agree with TRBD2. V was pared by 5 bases and J by 9 bases, with 8 bases of the junction left unmatched. The germline V gene has CDR1 MNHEY and CDR2 SVGAGI. This CDR3 region has 15 residues. The CDR3 nucleotides read TGTGCCAGCAGTACTTGGACTAGCGGGACCGTTGAGCAGTTCTTC. Translation gives CASSTWTSGTVEQFF.

At least ten counts were recorded for this clonotype. The V and J genes are TRBV28 and TRBJ2-5; weak D call: TRBD1 (5 bases). V was pared by 2 bases and J by 4 bases, with 14 bases between. The CDR3 runs 15 residues. Germline CDR1 is MDHEN and CDR2 is SYDVKM. Here the CDR3 reads CASSLQAGLGETQYF. The CDR3 nucleotides read TGTGCCAGCAGTTTACAAGCAGGGCTCGGAGAGACCCAGTACTTC.

This clonotype was observed many times. V and J are TRBV28 and TRBJ2-2; D call uncertain. Germline CDR1 and CDR2: MDHEN and SYDVKM. The CDR3 runs 15 residues. V was trimmed by 6 bases and J by 0 bases, leaving 11 bases between them. The CDR3 reads CASRDSRANTGELFF. The CDR3 DNA reads TGTGCCAGCAGAGATAGCCGGGCGAACACCGGGGAGCTGTTTTTT.

Many counts were recorded for this clonotype. The chain joins TRBV7-9 to TRBJ1-2, with a tentative D call TRBD1 (5 bases). V lost 5 bases to trimming and J lost 1 base, with 8 bases between them. The length of the CDR3 is 13 residues. The germline gives CDR1 SEHNR, CDR2 FQNEAQ (reference sequence). CDR3 sequence reads: CASSTQDNYGYTF. CDR3 nucleotide sequence: TGTGCCAGCAGCACACAGGATAACTATGGCTACACCTTC.

Worth noting for this clonotype: Being one base from a much bigger clone, this may be a read error. This chain uses TRBV7-2 with TRBJ2-7; TRBD1 aligns across 11 bases. From germline, CDR1 is SGHTA and CDR2 FQGNSA. The CDR3 sequence is 14 residues long. CDR3 region: CVSSPGTGGIQQYF. The CDR3 bases are TGTGTCAGCAGCCCCGGGACAGGGGGTATCCAGCAGTACTTC.

Ten or more counts support this clonotype. The chain has TRBV28 and TRBJ2-7; D unresolved. Germline V gene data show CDR1 as MDHEN and CDR2 as SYDVKM. The CDR3 extends over 12 amino acids. The V gene lost 3 bases and the J gene lost 6 bases, with 9 bases spanning the gap. DNA for the CDR3: TGTGCCAGCAGTTTCTTTACCGGCGAGCAGTACTTC. Its protein is CASSFFTGEQYF.